This T cell receptor (beta chain) originates from a study of early T cells in non-severe SARS-CoV-2 infection. Study in general: It was bulk RNA from unsorted whole blood that was sequenced, and the chains were unpaired. Study-level results: Matching with VDJdb favored anti-spike CD8 responses (missing private and CD4 specificities).

TCRdb independently ran MiXCR on the 5' RACE reads; one entry per CDR3 protein. The profile covers fewer than 30,000 distinct CDR3 sequences, with roughly 4.2% appearing a single time and approximately 14% taken by the ten largest. This clonotype has a count of ten or more. The antigen remains undetermined. Per germline, CDR1 SEHNR and CDR2 FQNEAQ (reference sequence). This CDR3 comprises 13 residues. The V and J ends lost 2 bases and 5 bases respectively, with 8 bases between them. This chain uses TRBV7-9 with TRBJ2-3; a weak D match, TRBD1 (6 bases). This receptor was obtained from an adult who was a healthcare worker with PCR-confirmed SARS-CoV-2 infection or an uninfected control (not recorded which). The sample was whole blood. The CDR3 reads CASSLTTGDTQYF. DNA for the CDR3: TGTGCCAGCAGCTTAACGACAGGAGATACGCAGTATTTT.